One and the same sample provided the 14 T cell receptor beta chains below, sequenced in a study of T cell responses to AZD1222 COVID-19 vaccine. TCRdb's copy holds only in-frame clones and misses some; the assay was immunoSEQ multiplex PCR. The sample consists of around 89,000 clones, more than 75% of them appearing once. The sample in question was peripheral blood, obtained on day 0 of AZD1222 vaccination. These receptors were obtained from an adult in good health.

The genes are TRBV5-1 and TRBJ2-7; a weak D match, TRBD1 (6 bases). Germline CDR1 reads SGHRS; CDR2 reads YFSETQ. This CDR3 has 11 residues. V lost 4 bases and J 7 bases, leaving 9 bases between the germline ends. CDR3 DNA: TGCGCCAGCAGCGCCCAGGGGGAGCAGTACTTC. Encoded protein: CASSAQGEQYF. The variable domain in full, with the rest retrieved from reference TRBV5-1 and TRBJ2-7, is KAGVTQTPRYLIKTRGQQVTLSCSPISGHRSVSWYQQTPGQGLQFLFEYFSETQRNKGNFPGRFSGRQFSNSRSEMNVSTLELGDSALYLCASSAQGEQYFGPGTRLTVT.

This clone was recorded once. The J gene is TRBJ2-3, the V gene TRBV7-2; TRBD2 might be the D (6 bases). This CDR3 contains 17 residues. V was pared by 0 bases and J by 1 base, with 14 bases between. CDR1 is SGHTA, CDR2 FQGNSA, per germline. The chain's CDR3 is CASSLALRAGRTDTQYF. The CDR3 DNA is TGTGCCAGCAGCTTAGCGCTTCGGGCGGGGCGCACAGATACGCAGTATTTT.

This chain joins TRBV7-9 and TRBJ1-3; the D is unclear. V was cut by 6 bases and J by 2 bases, with 8 bases left in between. The germline CDR1 and CDR2 sequences are SEHNR and FQNEAQ (reference sequence). The CDR3 contains 13 residues. CDR3 sequence: CASRGGAGNTIYF. DNA for the CDR3: TGTGCCAGCAGGGGCGGGGCTGGAAACACCATATATTTT.

This chain uses TRBV3-1 (or the pseudogene TRBV3-2) with TRBJ1-2, with TRBD1 identical over 8 bases. Per the germline V gene, CDR1 is LGHDT and CDR2 is YNNKEL (reference sequence). V lost 0 bases, J lost 4 bases, and 7 bases stayed unmatched. This CDR3 comprises 16 residues. Here the CDR3 reads CASSQESGGHSYGYTF. The DNA for the CDR3 is TGTGCCAGCAGCCAAGAATCAGGGGGCCACAGCTATGGCTACACCTTC.

The rearrangement joins TRBV7-8 to TRBJ1-5; unclear D gene. CDR3 size: 13 residues. Germline values: CDR1 SGHVS, CDR2 FQNEAQ. Deletions cut 5 bases from V and 7 bases from J, with 12 bases between. The chain's CDR3 is CASSIETLQPQHF. The CDR3 DNA reads TGTGCCAGCAGCATAGAGACACTACAGCCCCAGCATTTT.

V usage is TRBV5-4 and J usage is TRBJ1-4; 8 bases match TRBD1. Losses at the gene ends were 10 bases for V and 8 bases for J; bases not matched to a gene: 10. Germline V gene sequence: CDR1 SGHNT, CDR2 YYREEE (reference sequence). The CDR3 has 13 amino acids. In nucleotides, the CDR3 is TGTGCCGGGAGACAGGGGTCAGGCGAAAAACTGTTTTTT. This codes for CAGRQGSGEKLFF. Together with reference TRBV5-4 and TRBJ1-4, the CDR3 gives the full variable domain: ETGVTQSPTHLIKTRGQQVTLRCSSQSGHNTVSWYQQALGQGPQFIFQYYREEENGRGNFPPRFSGLQFPNYSSELNVNALELDDSALYLCAGRQGSGEKLFFGSGTQLSVL.

The genes are TRBV7-3 and TRBJ2-3, with 11 nucleotides matching TRBD2. V gave up 4 bases and J gave up 3 bases; unmatched junction bases: 12. Germline CDR1 is SGHTA and CDR2 is FQGTGA. CDR3 length: 18 amino acids. DNA of the CDR3: TGTGCCAGCAGCTCCCTTTCTGCTAGCGGGGGGATGACAGATACGCAGTATTTT. Translated, it gives CASSSLSASGGMTDTQYF.

The rearrangement joins TRBV19 to TRBJ1-5; TRBD1 matches 7 bases. The CDR3 is 14 residues long. The germline V gene encodes CDR1 LNHDA and CDR2 SQIVND (reference sequence). Unmatched junction bases numbered 5, after V lost 6 bases and J lost 3 bases. CDR3 bases: TGTGCCAGTAGCGTCGACAGGGACAATCAGCCCCAGCATTTT. Amino acids: CASSVDRDNQPQHF. Supplemented by reference TRBV19 and TRBJ1-5, the full variable domain reads DGGITQSPKYLFRKEGQNVTLSCEQNLNHDAMYWYRQDPGQGLRLIYYSQIVNDFQKGDIAEGYSVSREKKESFPLTVTSAQKNPTAFYLCASSVDRDNQPQHFGDGTRLSIL.

V usage is TRBV27 and J usage is TRBJ1-2; D is ambiguous. Deletions cut 7 bases from V and 2 bases from J, with 17 bases between. Germline values: CDR1 MNHEY, CDR2 SMNVEV (reference sequence). The CDR3 totals 15 residues. The CDR3 DNA is TGTGCCAGCACTCTTAGCCCGCTGGGGAACTATGGCTACACCTTC. This sequence encodes CASTLSPLGNYGYTF.

The chain combines TRBV5-4 with TRBJ2-7; 7 bases are a match to TRBD2. The CDR3 contains 15 residues. J was trimmed by 3 bases and V by 0 bases; bases with no gene match: 6. Germline V gives CDR1 SGHNT, CDR2 YYREEE (reference sequence). The CDR3 loop reads CASSLAGGPRYEQYF. DNA of the CDR3: TGTGCCAGCAGCTTGGCGGGGGGACCTCGCTACGAGCAGTACTTC. Together with reference TRBV5-4 and TRBJ2-7, the CDR3 gives the full variable domain: ETGVTQSPTHLIKTRGQQVTLRCSSQSGHNTVSWYQQALGQGPQFIFQYYREEENGRGNFPPRFSGLQFPNYSSELNVNALELDDSALYLCASSLAGGPRYEQYFGPGTRLTVT.

The rearrangement joins TRBV6-6 to TRBJ2-7; 8 bases are shared with TRBD1. This CDR3 contains 15 residues. Germline loops: CDR1 MNHNY, CDR2 SVGAGI (reference sequence). J lost 4 bases, V lost 7 bases, and 12 bases had no gene match. The CDR3 is CASNIQGASRYEQYF. Written as DNA, the CDR3 is TGTGCCAGCAACATCCAGGGGGCATCGCGGTACGAGCAGTACTTC.

This sequence joins TRBV19 and TRBJ1-2; a possible D gene is TRBD1 (5 bases). With 7 bases removed from V and 4 bases from J, the gap between germline ends came to 13 bases. CDR3 size: 13 residues. Germline CDR1 LNHDA, CDR2 SQIVND (reference sequence). The DNA for the CDR3 is TGTGCCAGTATTTACGCCGGGGGCTATGGCTACACCTTC. Encoded protein: CASIYAGGYGYTF.

The chain carries TRBV6-4 and TRBJ2-7, with D perhaps matching TRBD1 (5 bases). The CDR3 runs to 11 residues. Looked up from germline, CDR1 is MRHNA and CDR2 is SNTAGT. V lost 11 bases to trimming and J lost 2 bases, with 10 bases between them. The CDR3 region has the DNA TGTGCCTTCGCAGGGCCCTACGAGCAGTACTTC. It specifies CAFAGPYEQYF.

The V call is TRBV6-5, the J call TRBJ2-4; D not certain. V was pared by 10 bases and J by 5 bases, with 18 bases between. CDR3 length: 14 residues. Germline V gene lookup returns CDR1 MNHEY and CDR2 SVGAGI. The CDR3 region has the DNA TGTGCCACGCAGAGCCGGTTAGGCGAAAACATTCAGTACTTC. Its protein is CATQSRLGENIQYF.